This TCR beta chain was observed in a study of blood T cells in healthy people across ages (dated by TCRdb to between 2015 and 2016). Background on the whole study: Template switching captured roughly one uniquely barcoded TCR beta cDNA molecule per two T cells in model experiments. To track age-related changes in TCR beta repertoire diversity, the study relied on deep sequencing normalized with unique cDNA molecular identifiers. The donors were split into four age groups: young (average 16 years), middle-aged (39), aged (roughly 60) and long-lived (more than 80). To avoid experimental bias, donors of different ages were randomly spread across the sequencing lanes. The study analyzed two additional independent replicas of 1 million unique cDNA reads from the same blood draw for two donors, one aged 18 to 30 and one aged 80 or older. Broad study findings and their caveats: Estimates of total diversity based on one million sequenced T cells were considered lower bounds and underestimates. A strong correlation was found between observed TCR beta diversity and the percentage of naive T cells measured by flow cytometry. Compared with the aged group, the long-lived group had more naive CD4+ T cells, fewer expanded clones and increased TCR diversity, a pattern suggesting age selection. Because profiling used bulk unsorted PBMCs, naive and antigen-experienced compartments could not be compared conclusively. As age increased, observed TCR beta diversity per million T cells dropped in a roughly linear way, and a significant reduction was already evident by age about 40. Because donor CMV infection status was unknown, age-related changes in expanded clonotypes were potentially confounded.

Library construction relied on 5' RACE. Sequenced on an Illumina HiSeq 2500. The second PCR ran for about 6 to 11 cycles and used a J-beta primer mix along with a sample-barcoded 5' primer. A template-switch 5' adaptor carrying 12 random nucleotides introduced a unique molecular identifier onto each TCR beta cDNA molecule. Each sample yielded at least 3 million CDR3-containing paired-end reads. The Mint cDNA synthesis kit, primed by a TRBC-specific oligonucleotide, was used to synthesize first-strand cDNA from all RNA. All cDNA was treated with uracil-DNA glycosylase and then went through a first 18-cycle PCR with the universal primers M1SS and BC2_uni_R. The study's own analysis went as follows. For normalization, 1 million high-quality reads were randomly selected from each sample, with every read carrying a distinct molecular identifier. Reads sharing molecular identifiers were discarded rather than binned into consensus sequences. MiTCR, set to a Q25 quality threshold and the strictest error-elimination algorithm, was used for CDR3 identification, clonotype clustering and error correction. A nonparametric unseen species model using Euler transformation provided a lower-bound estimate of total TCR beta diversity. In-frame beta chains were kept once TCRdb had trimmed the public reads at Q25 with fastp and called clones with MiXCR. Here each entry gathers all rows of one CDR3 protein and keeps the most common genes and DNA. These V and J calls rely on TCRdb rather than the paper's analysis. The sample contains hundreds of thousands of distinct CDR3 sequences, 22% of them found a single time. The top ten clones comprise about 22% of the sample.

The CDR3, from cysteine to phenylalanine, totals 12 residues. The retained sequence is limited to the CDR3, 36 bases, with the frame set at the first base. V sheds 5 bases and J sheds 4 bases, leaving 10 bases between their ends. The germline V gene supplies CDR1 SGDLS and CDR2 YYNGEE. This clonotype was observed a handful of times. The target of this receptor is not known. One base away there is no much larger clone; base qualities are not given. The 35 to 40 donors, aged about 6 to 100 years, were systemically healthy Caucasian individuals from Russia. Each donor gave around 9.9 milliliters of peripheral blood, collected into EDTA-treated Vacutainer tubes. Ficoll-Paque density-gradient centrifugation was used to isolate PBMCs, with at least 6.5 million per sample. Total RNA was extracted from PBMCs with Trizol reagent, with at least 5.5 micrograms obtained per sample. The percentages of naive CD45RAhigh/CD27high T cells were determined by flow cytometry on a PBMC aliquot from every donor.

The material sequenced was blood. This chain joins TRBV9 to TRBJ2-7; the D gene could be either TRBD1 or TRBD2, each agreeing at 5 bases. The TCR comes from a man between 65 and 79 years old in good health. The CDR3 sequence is CASRGDGYEQYF. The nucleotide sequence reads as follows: TGTGCCAGCAGAGGGGACGGATACGAGCAGTACTTC.